The next 6 T cell receptor beta chains were all read from a single sample in a study of radiotherapy plus CTLA-4 blockade in lung cancer. The data were produced by immunoSEQ multiplex PCR, yet TCRdb's version contains in-frame clones alone and is incomplete. Of 15,000 or so clones in the sample, 55% to 80% were seen once. Sequencing used peripheral blood, obtained from a patient treated with radiotherapy plus ipilimumab. Every receptor here comes from a human donor with non-small cell lung cancer whose response to radiotherapy plus ipilimumab could not be evaluated.

The table lists this clone with a few counts. CDR3 nucleotides: TGTGCCAGCAGTAGGTCTAGCGGGAACAATGAGCAGTTCTTC. As protein: CASSRSSGNNEQFF. V gene TRBV6-1 combines with J gene TRBJ2-1; 9 nucleotides match TRBD2. Germline values: CDR1 MNHNS, CDR2 SASEGT. Trimming cost V 5 bases and J 5 bases; bases outside gene matches: 4. CDR3 size: 14 residues.

The chain is built from TRBV6-1 and TRBJ1-1; 7 bases align to TRBD1. J lost 1 base, V lost 6 bases, and 5 bases had no gene match. This CDR3 comprises 14 residues. Germline V gene lookup returns CDR1 MNHNS and CDR2 SASEGT. CDR3 sequence reads: CASSVTGENTEAFF. In nucleotides, the CDR3 is TGTGCCAGCAGCGTCACAGGGGAGAACACTGAAGCTTTCTTT.

The chain carries TRBV4-1 and TRBJ1-1; 7 bases match TRBD1. The CDR3 has 15 amino acids. Germline values: CDR1 MGHRA, CDR2 YSYEKL. V lost 3 bases to trimming and J lost 4 bases; unmatched junction nucleotides: 8. The DNA of the CDR3 is TGCGCCAGCAGCCAGTCAGGGGGTACCTTCACTGAAGCTTTCTTT. This codes for CASSQSGGTFTEAFF.

The genes are TRBV7-3 and TRBJ1-2; maybe TRBD1 (6 bases). The V gene lost 2 bases and the J gene lost 6 bases, with 16 bases spanning the gap. The CDR3 extends over 15 amino acids. Germline CDR1 SGHTA, CDR2 FQGTGA. The CDR3 DNA reads TGTGCCAGCAGCTTAGGGACATCCTCAGGCCATGGCTACACCTTC. Translating gives CASSLGTSSGHGYTF. Combining the CDR3 with reference TRBV7-3 and TRBJ1-2 gives the whole variable domain GAGVSQTPSNKVTEKGKYVELRCDPISGHTALYWYRQSLGQGPEFLIYFQGTGAADDSGLPNDRFFAVRPEGSVSTLKIQRTERGDSAVYLCASSLGTSSGHGYTFGSGTRLTVV.

The chain recombines TRBV19 with TRBJ2-5; D uncertain. The DNA end favors TRBJ2-7, so the J call may be wrong. The length of the CDR3 is 14 residues. The V gene's germline CDR1 is LNHDA and CDR2 SQIVND (reference sequence). CDR3 amino acids: CASTAGPKSYEQYF. CDR3 nucleotide sequence: TGTGCCAGTACCGCAGGTCCGAAATCCTACGAGCAGTACTTC.

The chain is built from TRBV9 and TRBJ1-2, with D maybe TRBD1 (6 bases). Germline loops: CDR1 SGDLS, CDR2 YYNGEE. V lost 4 bases and J lost 4, with 14 bases in between. This CDR3 region has 14 residues. The CDR3 DNA follows: TGTGCCAGCAGCACCTATACAGGGCTCTATGGCTACACCTTC. This encodes CASSTYTGLYGYTF.